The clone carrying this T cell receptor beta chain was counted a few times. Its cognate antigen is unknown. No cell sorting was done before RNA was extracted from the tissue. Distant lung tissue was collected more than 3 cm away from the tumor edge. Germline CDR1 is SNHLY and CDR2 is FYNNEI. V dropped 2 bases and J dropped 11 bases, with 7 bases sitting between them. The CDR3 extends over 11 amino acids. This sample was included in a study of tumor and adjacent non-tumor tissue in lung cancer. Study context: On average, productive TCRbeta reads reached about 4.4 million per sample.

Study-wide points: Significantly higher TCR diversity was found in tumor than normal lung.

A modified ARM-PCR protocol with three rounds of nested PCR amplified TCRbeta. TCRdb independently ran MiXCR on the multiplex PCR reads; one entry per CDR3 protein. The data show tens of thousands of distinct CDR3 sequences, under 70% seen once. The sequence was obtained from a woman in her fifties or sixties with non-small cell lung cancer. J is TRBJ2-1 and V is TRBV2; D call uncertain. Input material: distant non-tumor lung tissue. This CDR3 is CASSETSQQFF. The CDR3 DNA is TGTGCCAGCAGTGAAACTTCTCAGCAGTTCTTC.